Below are 22 T cell receptor beta chains sequenced from a single sample in a study of beta chain features in type 1 diabetes. As every portion of the isolated RNA was reverse transcribed, the sequencing read expressed TCRB transcripts. Assay: immunoSEQ multiplex PCR; the TCRdb copy retains only in-frame clones and omits some. Of 250,000 to 400,000 clones in the sample, about 14% were seen once. The sample was central memory CD4+ T cells from blood. These receptors all stem from a man aged 25-45 years in good health.

In this sample, this clone turned up a few times. The chain is built from TRBV14 and TRBJ1-4; D unresolved. In germline, CDR1 is SGHDN, CDR2 FVKESK. The CDR3 is made up of 12 amino acids. The V gene lost 3 bases and the J gene lost 13 bases, with 12 bases spanning the gap. The CDR3 spells CASSQQHGGLFF. The CDR3 DNA is TGTGCCAGCAGCCAGCAACACGGAGGACTGTTTTTT.

V usage is TRBV5-5 and J usage is TRBJ1-3; the D gene is possibly TRBD1 (5 bases). V lost 3 bases and J lost 4, with 11 bases in between. This CDR3 region has 14 residues. CDR1 and CDR2 (germline): SGHKS, YYEKEE (reference sequence). The CDR3 nucleotides are TGTGCCAGCAGCTCAGAAGGGGCCGGAAACACCATATATTTT. Translated: CASSSEGAGNTIYF.

This clone has only a few counts. The chain links TRBV4-3 to TRBJ2-3; 8 nucleotides agree with TRBD2. Germline V gives CDR1 LGHNA, CDR2 YSLEER. Trimming took 0 bases from V and 2 from J; bases not matched to a gene: 7. The CDR3 loop spans 17 amino acids. CDR3 region: CASSQDPQRGYTDTQYF. The CDR3 region has the DNA TGCGCCAGCAGCCAAGATCCCCAGCGGGGGTACACAGATACGCAGTATTTT.

The J gene is TRBJ1-6, the V gene TRBV6-5; 7 positions match TRBD1. Unmatched junction bases numbered 10, after V lost 7 bases and J lost 10 bases. Germline assignment: CDR1 MNHEY and CDR2 SVGAGI. The CDR3 consists of 14 residues. The CDR3 loop is CASKKQGKGSPLHF. For the CDR3, the DNA is TGTGCCAGCAAAAAACAGGGGAAGGGATCACCCCTCCACTTT.

As to this clone: The same CDR3 is also encoded by other DNA sequences in this sample. The chain recombines TRBV28 with TRBJ1-2; no clear D gene. The CDR3 is 12 amino acids. CDR1 and CDR2 (germline): MDHEN, SYDVKM. The V gene lost 2 bases and the J gene lost 5 bases, with 6 bases spanning the gap. This chain's CDR3 is CASSLKGYGYTF. The CDR3, as DNA: TGTGCCAGCAGTTTAAAAGGGTATGGCTACACCTTC.

The chain couples TRBV11-1 to TRBJ2-5; TRBD2 agrees at 8 bases. The CDR3 has 13 residues. Trimming at V came to 1 base and at J to 9 bases, leaving 4 bases not matched to a gene. Germline CDR1 is SGHAT and CDR2 is FQDESV (reference sequence). The CDR3 DNA reads TGTGCCAGCAGCTTAGGAGGCGGGGGGCCCCAGTACTTC. Encoded protein: CASSLGGGGPQYF.

The V and J genes are TRBV2 and TRBJ1-1, with unresolved D. V lost 2 bases and J lost 6, with 13 bases in between. Germline CDR1 and CDR2: SNHLY and FYNNEI. The CDR3 has 14 residues. The chain's CDR3 is CASSELRQVAEAFF. Here the CDR3 DNA reads TGTGCCAGCAGTGAATTAAGGCAGGTCGCTGAAGCTTTCTTT. The full variable domain, in which reference TRBV2 and TRBJ1-1 provide the parts outside the CDR3, is EPEVTQTPSHQVTQMGQEVILRCVPISNHLYFYWYRQILGQKVEFLVSFYNNEISEKSEIFDDQFSVERPDGSNFTLKIRSTKLEDSAMYFCASSELRQVAEAFFGQGTRLTVV.

This clone was seen repeatedly, ten times or more. The V gene is TRBV30, the J gene TRBJ2-1; D is tentatively TRBD1 or TRBD2 (6 bases each). Trimming removed 3 bases at V and 0 bases at J, with 15 bases between. Per germline, CDR1 GTSNPN and CDR2 SVGIG (reference sequence). The CDR3 extends over 16 amino acids. CDR3 in amino acids: CAWSVQGLSSYNEQFF. The CDR3 DNA sequence: TGTGCCTGGAGCGTACAGGGACTCTCCTCCTACAATGAGCAGTTCTTC.

The sample holds a few counts of this clone. This chain connects TRBV25-1 to TRBJ1-2, with D unresolved. Germline V gives CDR1 MGHDK, CDR2 SYGVNS. V was shortened by 1 base and J by 7 bases, with 13 bases between the two germline ends. The CDR3 runs 14 residues. The CDR3 here is CASSEFLGLGGYTF. The CDR3 DNA follows: TGTGCCAGCAGTGAATTTCTGGGGTTGGGTGGCTACACCTTC.

This clone was seen a handful of times. This may arise from a read error, as a much more abundant clone is one base away. V and J are TRBV4-2 and TRBJ1-1, with a tentative D call TRBD1 (5 bases). Per germline, CDR1 LGHNA and CDR2 YNFKEQ. The CDR3 consists of 13 residues. The V end was cut by 5 bases, the J end by 1 base, with 8 bases between. Here the CDR3 DNA reads TGTGCCAGCAGCTCCGACAGGAACACTGAAGCTTTCTTT. The encoded protein is CASSSDRNTEAFF.

The chain employs TRBV11-2 and TRBJ1-4; D possibly corresponds to TRBD1 (6 bases). With 6 bases removed from V and 0 bases from J, the gap between germline ends came to 17 bases. This CDR3 has 17 residues. The germline gives CDR1 SGHAT, CDR2 FQNNGV. CDR3 sequence (DNA): TGTGCCAGCAGACGCCCGGGACACCGAGCAACTAATGAAAAACTGTTTTTT. Residues: CASRRPGHRATNEKLFF.

V usage is TRBV6-5 and J usage is TRBJ2-2, with unresolved D. The V end lost 3 bases, the J end lost 2 bases, and 10 bases lay between the germline ends. The germline gives CDR1 MNHEY, CDR2 SVGAGI. The CDR3 contains 15 residues. CDR3 amino acids: CASSYSISNTGELFF. Here the CDR3 DNA reads TGTGCCAGCAGTTATTCTATTTCCAACACCGGGGAGCTGTTTTTT.

V is TRBV23-1 and J is TRBJ1-2; 9 bases align to TRBD1. TRBV23-1 is designated an ORF whose function remains uncertain. CDR3 size: 15 residues. After removal of 8 bases from V and 12 bases from J, the junction contained 19 bases not matched to a gene. CDR3 in DNA: TGCGCCAGCTCTTTCCGGGGACAGGGCCTGCCCGGGGACACCTTC. It specifies CASSFRGQGLPGDTF.

The genes are TRBV27 and TRBJ2-7; D remains unclear. The CDR3 runs to 15 residues. V was shortened by 6 bases and J by 4 bases, with 19 bases between the two germline ends. The germline V gene encodes CDR1 MNHEY and CDR2 SMNVEV (reference sequence). Here the CDR3 reads CASSHRLVWWYEQYV. In DNA form, the CDR3 reads TGTGCCAGCAGCCACCGCCTAGTTTGGTGGTACGAGCAGTACGTC.

The genes are TRBV5-4 and TRBJ1-1; no clear D. The CDR3 consists of 14 residues. Germline CDR1 is SGHNT and CDR2 is YYREEE (reference sequence). V was trimmed by 2 bases and J by 1 base, leaving 9 bases between them. In DNA, the CDR3 is TGTGCCAGCAGCTTTGGCGGCGCGAACACTGAAGCTTTCTTT. Translation gives CASSFGGANTEAFF.

The V call is TRBV7-7, the J call TRBJ2-1; D is undetermined. The CDR3 extends over 14 amino acids. V was pared by 6 bases and J by 9 bases, with 18 bases between. Germline CDR1 SSHAT, CDR2 FNYEAQ (reference sequence). CDR3 protein: CASSISSRVGEQFF. The DNA for the CDR3 is TGTGCCAGCAGTATCTCCTCTAGGGTAGGTGAGCAGTTCTTC.

This chain joins TRBV10-2 and TRBJ2-4, with a weak D call TRBD1 (5 bases). The V end was cut by 2 bases, the J end by 7 bases, with 12 bases between. Germline CDR1 is WSHSY and CDR2 is SAAADI. The CDR3 length is 14 residues. The CDR3 protein is CASSEVQGTNIQYF. The CDR3 coding sequence is TGCGCCAGCAGTGAGGTCCAGGGAACCAACATTCAGTACTTC.

The chain couples TRBV4-2 to TRBJ2-3; D may be TRBD1 (6 bases). The CDR3 consists of 16 residues. CDR1 is LGHNA and CDR2 is YNFKEQ in the germline V gene. The ends were cut back, 4 bases at V and 4 bases at J, with 18 bases in the middle. The CDR3 reads CASSPALSEGADTQYF. The CDR3, as DNA: TGTGCCAGCAGCCCCGCCCTCTCAGAGGGGGCAGATACGCAGTATTTT.

This clone has a handful of counts. The gene calls are TRBV7-9 and TRBJ2-3, with D unresolved. Per the germline V gene, CDR1 is SEHNR and CDR2 is FQNEAQ (reference sequence). Trimming left V 5 bases short and J 1 base short, with 19 bases between. The CDR3 has 17 amino acids. In DNA form, the CDR3 reads TGTGCCAGCAGCCCTCTTTCAGGTGGCACTGGCACAGATACGCAGTATTTT. This codes for CASSPLSGGTGTDTQYF.

The chain combines TRBV4-2 with TRBJ2-3; 11 bases align to TRBD2. There are 15 residues in the CDR3. The germline gives CDR1 LGHNA, CDR2 YNFKEQ. Unmatched junction bases numbered 6, after V lost 4 bases and J lost 6 bases. The CDR3 bases are TGTGCCAGCAGCCCACTAGCGGGAGAGGCGGATACGCAGTATTTT. Translated, it gives CASSPLAGEADTQYF.

This chain uses TRBV6-6 with TRBJ2-5; D is unresolved. The end of the DNA aligns better with TRBJ2-7, so the J call may be wrong. Germline CDR1 MNHNY, CDR2 SVGAGI (reference sequence). The CDR3 covers 13 residues. This chain's CDR3 is CASRSVKGYEQYF. CDR3 bases: TGTGCCAGCAGATCAGTTAAAGGCTACGAGCAGTACTTC.

V is TRBV15 and J is TRBJ2-3; no clear D. The CDR3 totals 13 residues. Germline lookup yields CDR1 LNHNV and CDR2 YYDKDF (reference sequence). Between the trimmed V and J ends, which lost 1 base and 6 bases, there was a span of 8 bases. The CDR3 sequence: CATSRVKEDTQYF. CDR3 nucleotide sequence: TGTGCCACCAGCAGAGTCAAAGAGGATACGCAGTATTTT.